This T cell receptor (beta chain) was identified in a study of blood T cells in healthy people across ages. The authors ran a second PCR of 7 to 11 cycles using a sample-barcoded 5' primer and a J-beta primer mix. Via MiXCR, TCRdb re-called the 5' RACE reads, giving one row per CDR3 protein. The sample shows more than 900,000 distinct CDR3 sequences, under 30% of them seen only once. Notes on this clonotype: Its antigen is as yet unknown.

In germline, CDR1 is LGHNA, CDR2 YNFKEQ. This CDR3 has 15 amino acids. General observations from the study: With age, beta diversity per million T cells declined roughly linearly, significantly by 40.

Collection of approximately 9.3 milliliters of peripheral blood was performed for each donor. Separately, the same data were catalogued under a study of T cells of mothers and their children.

The sequenced material came from blood. This chain uses TRBV4-2 with TRBJ2-1; a possible D gene is TRBD2 (6 bases). The J call may be mistaken, given a closer DNA end match to TRBJ2-5. This clonotype was obtained from a girl aged 2-9 years in good health. The CDR3 DNA reads as TGTGCCAGCAGCCAAGAAGGAGGGACCCGAGGGACCCAGTACTTC. It yields the protein CASSQEGGTRGTQYF.